The subject of this entry is one T cell receptor beta chain. The record originates from a study of CD8 T cells in Susac syndrome. The wider study: Blood was drawn from patients with Susac syndrome. At that point, they were therapy-naive, on corticosteroids, or on intravenous immunoglobulin alone.

Germline CDR1 LNHDA, CDR2 SQIVND (reference sequence). The CDR3 has 16 residues. The ends lost 5 bases at V and 1 base at J; junction bases unmatched: 7. cDNA came from 0.5 to 1 ug RNA primed by random hexamers. TCRdb ran MiXCR on the immunoSEQ multiplex PCR reads and lists one entry per CDR3 protein. The sample carries 95,000 to 150,000 distinct CDR3 sequences, 96% recorded once. The receptor's source is a human donor with Susac syndrome. What was sequenced was CD4+ T cells from PBMCs. The V and J genes are TRBV19 and TRBJ2-3; 9 nucleotides agree with TRBD1. CDR3 amino acids: CASSAGTGIGTDTQYF. The CDR3, as DNA: TGTGCCAGTAGTGCCGGGACAGGGATTGGCACAGATACGCAGTATTTT. The full variable domain, rest sourced from reference TRBV19 and TRBJ2-3, is DGGITQSPKYLFRKEGQNVTLSCEQNLNHDAMYWYRQDPGQGLRLIYYSQIVNDFQKGDIAEGYSVSREKKESFPLTVTSAQKNPTAFYLCASSAGTGIGTDTQYFGPGTRLTVL.